This T cell receptor (beta chain) was documented in a study of beta chain features in type 1 diabetes. For the study at large: The samples had about 110,000,000 sorted cells examined in all.

Germline-derived CDR1 and CDR2 are MNHEY and SMNVEV (reference sequence). The CDR3 is 15 amino acids. V lost 6 bases and J lost 2, with 17 bases in between. Study observations and caveats: For Type 1 diabetes patients, all four CD4+ subsets carried TCRB CDR3s that were moderately but significantly shorter.

Every participating donor gave one draw, a heparinised blood sample averaging approximately 110 mL. The sequenced template was cDNA made from the entire isolated RNA. Approximately 3.5 million reads was the average for naive, central memory and regulatory T cell samples. Profiling relied on immunoSEQ multiplex PCR, and the TCRdb table lists in-frame clones only, not all of them. The sample carries about 200,000 clones, roughly 10% recorded once. Many counts were recorded for this clone. As yet, its antigen is unknown. This TCR derives from a man younger than 35 in good health. V is TRBV27 and J is TRBJ2-7; maybe TRBD1 (6 bases). The sequenced sample was central memory CD4+ T cells from blood. CDR3 region: CASSLRPGQTYEQYF. The CDR3 bases are TGTGCCAGCAGCTTGAGACCGGGACAAACCTACGAGCAGTACTTC.